A selection of T cell receptor beta chains follows, all from one sample in a study of vaccination and CD4 T cells after COVID-19. Their cognate antigens are unknown. One entry per CDR3 protein, called by TCRdb with MiXCR from the PCR reads. The sample consists of fewer than 5,500 distinct CDR3 sequences, 40% to 50% of them appearing once. This material consisted of CD4+ T cells from blood, cultured in vitro, taken after SARS-CoV-2 vaccination. The source of these receptors is a human donor who had recovered from COVID-19. CDR3s include the opening cysteine and the closing phenylalanine or tryptophan. The D gene is left open where the match is weak. A row's size may be missing; if present it is once, few, many or a size class.

d_call	cdr3_length	v_call	j_call	clone_size	cdr3_aa	cdr3_nt
.	14	TRBV2	TRBJ1-1	.	CASTTGSGYTEAFF	TGTGCCAGCACCACAGGGTCGGGTTACACTGAAGCTTTCTTT
TRBD1	14	TRBV28	TRBJ1-2	few	CASNSLRQGQGYTF	TGTGCCAGCAACTCGCTTAGACAGGGCCAGGGCTACACCTTC
.	11	TRBV2	TRBJ2-5	.	CASSEAETQYF	TGTGCCAGCAGTGAAGCAGAGACCCAGTACTTC
.	16	TRBV6-5	TRBJ2-3	few	CASSYLGRTSTDTQYF	TGTGCCAGCAGTTACTTGGGTCGGACTTCAACAGATACGCAGTATTTT
TRBD1	15	TRBV28	TRBJ1-5	few	CASSFETGGTRAQHF	TGTGCCAGCAGTTTCGAGACAGGGGGGACGAGAGCCCAGCATTTT
.	14	TRBV19	TRBJ1-1	.	CASSIEGANTEAFF	TGTGCCAGTAGTATAGAGGGGGCGAACACTGAAGCTTTCTTT
.	15	TRBV12-3/TRBV12-4	TRBJ2-5	.	CASSLLDRGQETQYF	TGTGCCAGCAGTTTGCTGGATAGAGGACAAGAGACCCAGTACTTC
TRBD1	15	TRBV6-1	TRBJ1-2	.	CASSRGTDTNYGYTF	TGTGCCAGCAGCCGTGGGACAGACACTAACTATGGCTACACCTTC
.	11	TRBV30	TRBJ1-2	.	CAGRGSYGYTF	TGTGCCGGGAGGGGTAGCTATGGCTACACCTTC
.	14	TRBV5-1	TRBJ1-1	few	CASSLTGGSTEAFF	TGCGCCAGCAGCTTGACCGGGGGTAGCACTGAAGCTTTCTTT
.	14	TRBV7-9	TRBJ2-1	.	CASSSTRWGNEQFF	TGTGCCAGCAGCTCGACACGTTGGGGCAATGAGCAGTTCTTC
TRBD1	15	TRBV6-2/TRBV6-3	TRBJ1-6	.	CASSRPGQGNSPLHF	TGTGCCAGCAGTCGACCGGGACAGGGTAATTCACCCCTCCACTTT